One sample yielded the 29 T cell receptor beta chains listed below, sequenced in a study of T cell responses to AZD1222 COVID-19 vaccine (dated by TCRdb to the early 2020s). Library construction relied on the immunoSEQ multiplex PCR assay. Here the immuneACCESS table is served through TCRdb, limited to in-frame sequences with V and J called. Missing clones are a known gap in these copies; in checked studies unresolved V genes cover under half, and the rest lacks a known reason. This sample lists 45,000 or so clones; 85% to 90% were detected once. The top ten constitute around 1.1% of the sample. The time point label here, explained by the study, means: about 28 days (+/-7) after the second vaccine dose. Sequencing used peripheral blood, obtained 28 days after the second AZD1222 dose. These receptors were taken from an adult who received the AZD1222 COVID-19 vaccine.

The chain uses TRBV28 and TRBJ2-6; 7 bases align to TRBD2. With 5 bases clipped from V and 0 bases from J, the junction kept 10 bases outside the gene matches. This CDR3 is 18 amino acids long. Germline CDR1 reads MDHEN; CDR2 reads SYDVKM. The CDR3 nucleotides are TGTGCCAGCAGTCCCTTCGGGCGGGGGAGCTCTGGGGCCAACGTCCTGACTTTC. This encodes CASSPFGRGSSGANVLTF.

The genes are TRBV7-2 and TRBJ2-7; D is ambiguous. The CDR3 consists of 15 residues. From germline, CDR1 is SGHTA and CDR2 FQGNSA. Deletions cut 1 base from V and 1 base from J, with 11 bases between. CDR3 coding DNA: TGTGCCAGCAGCTTAGGTGGCGCGGTATCCTACGAGCAGTACTTC. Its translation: CASSLGGAVSYEQYF.

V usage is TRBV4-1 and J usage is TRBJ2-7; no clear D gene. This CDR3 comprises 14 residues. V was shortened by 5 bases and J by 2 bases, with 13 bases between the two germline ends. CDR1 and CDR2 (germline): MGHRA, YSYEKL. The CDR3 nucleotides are TGCGCCAGCAGCACCTCGGCCACAACCTACGAGCAGTACTTC. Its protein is CASSTSATTYEQYF.

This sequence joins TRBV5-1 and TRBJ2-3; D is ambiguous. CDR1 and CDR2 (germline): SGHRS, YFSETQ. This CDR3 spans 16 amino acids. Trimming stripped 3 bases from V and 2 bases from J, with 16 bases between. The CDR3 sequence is CASSSASGSLTDTQYF. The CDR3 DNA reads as TGCGCCAGCAGCTCCGCGTCCGGGTCCCTCACAGATACGCAGTATTTT.

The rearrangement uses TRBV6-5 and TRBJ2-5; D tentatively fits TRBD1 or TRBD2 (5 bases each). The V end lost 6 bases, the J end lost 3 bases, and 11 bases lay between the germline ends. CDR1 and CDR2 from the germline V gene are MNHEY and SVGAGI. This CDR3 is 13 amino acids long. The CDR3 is CASRNLGEETQYF. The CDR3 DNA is TGTGCCAGCAGAAACCTGGGGGAAGAGACCCAGTACTTC.

The CDR3 DNA reads as TGTGCCAGCAGTCGCATGATAGCTGACAGGTTCCCCTATGGCTACACCTTC. It encodes CASSRMIADRFPYGYTF. The rearrangement uses TRBV3-1 (or the pseudogene TRBV3-2) and TRBJ1-2, with D possibly TRBD1 on 6 matching bases. There are 17 residues in the CDR3. Per germline, CDR1 LGHDT and CDR2 YNNKEL (reference sequence). V lost 6 bases and J 4 bases, leaving 24 bases between the germline ends.

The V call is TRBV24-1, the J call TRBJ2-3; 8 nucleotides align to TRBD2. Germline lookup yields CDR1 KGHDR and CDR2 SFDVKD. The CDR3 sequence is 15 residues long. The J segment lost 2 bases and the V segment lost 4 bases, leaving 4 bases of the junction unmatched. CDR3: CATSDLAGTTDTQYF. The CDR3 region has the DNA TGTGCCACCAGTGACTTAGCGGGAACCACAGATACGCAGTATTTT.

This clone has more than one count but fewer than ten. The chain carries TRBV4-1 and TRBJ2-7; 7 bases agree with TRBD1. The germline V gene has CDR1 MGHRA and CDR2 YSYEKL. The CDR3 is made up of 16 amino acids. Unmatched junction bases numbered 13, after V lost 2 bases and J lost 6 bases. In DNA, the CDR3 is TGCGCCAGCAGCCAAAGAGACCGACAGGGATACGGCGAGCAGTACTTC. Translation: CASSQRDRQGYGEQYF.

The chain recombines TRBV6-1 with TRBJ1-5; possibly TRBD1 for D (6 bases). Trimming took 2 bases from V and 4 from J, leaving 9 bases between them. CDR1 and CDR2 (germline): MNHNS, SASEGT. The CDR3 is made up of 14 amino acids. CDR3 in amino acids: CASSERTVNQPQHF. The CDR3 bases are TGTGCCAGCAGTGAAAGGACAGTGAATCAGCCCCAGCATTTT.

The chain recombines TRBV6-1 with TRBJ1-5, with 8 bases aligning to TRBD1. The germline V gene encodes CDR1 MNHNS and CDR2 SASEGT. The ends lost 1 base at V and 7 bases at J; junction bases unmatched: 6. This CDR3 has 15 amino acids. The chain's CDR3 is CASSEDAGGSQPQHF. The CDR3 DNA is TGTGCCAGCAGTGAAGACGCAGGGGGCTCCCAGCCCCAGCATTTT.

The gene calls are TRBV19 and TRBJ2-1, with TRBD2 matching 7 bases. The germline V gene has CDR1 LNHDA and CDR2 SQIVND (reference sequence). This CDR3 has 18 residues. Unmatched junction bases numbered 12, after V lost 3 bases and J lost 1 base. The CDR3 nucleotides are TGTGCCAGTAGTATTCTGGCTAGCGGCTGGTTTTCCTACAATGAGCAGTTCTTC. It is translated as CASSILASGWFSYNEQFF.

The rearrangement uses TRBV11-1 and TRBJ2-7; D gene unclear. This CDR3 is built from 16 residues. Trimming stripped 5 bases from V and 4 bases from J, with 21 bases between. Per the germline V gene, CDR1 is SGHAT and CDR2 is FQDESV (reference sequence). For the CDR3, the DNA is TGTGCCAGCAGCGTCGTTTCCCGGGCCCGCAGGTACGAGCAGTACTTC. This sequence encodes CASSVVSRARRYEQYF.

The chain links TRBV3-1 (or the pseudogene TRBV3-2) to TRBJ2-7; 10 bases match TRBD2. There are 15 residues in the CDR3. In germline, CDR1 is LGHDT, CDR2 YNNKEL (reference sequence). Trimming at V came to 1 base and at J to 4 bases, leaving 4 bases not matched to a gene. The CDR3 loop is CASSQVLAGPYEQYF. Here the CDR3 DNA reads TGTGCCAGCAGCCAAGTACTAGCGGGACCGTACGAGCAGTACTTC.

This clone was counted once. CDR3 in amino acids: CAIMPRAGLAGDEQYF. The CDR3 bases are TGTGCCATCATGCCCCGCGCTGGACTAGCGGGAGACGAGCAGTACTTC. The chain combines TRBV10-3 with TRBJ2-7; 13 nucleotides match TRBD2. The CDR3 covers 16 residues. Trimming cost V 7 bases and J 5 bases; bases outside gene matches: 11. Germline lookup yields CDR1 ENHRY and CDR2 SYGVKD.

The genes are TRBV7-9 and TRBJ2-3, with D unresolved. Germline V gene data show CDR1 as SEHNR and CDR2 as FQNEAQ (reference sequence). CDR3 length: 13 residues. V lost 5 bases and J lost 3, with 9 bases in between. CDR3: CASSPPITDTQYF. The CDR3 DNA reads TGTGCCAGCAGCCCCCCGATAACAGATACGCAGTATTTT.

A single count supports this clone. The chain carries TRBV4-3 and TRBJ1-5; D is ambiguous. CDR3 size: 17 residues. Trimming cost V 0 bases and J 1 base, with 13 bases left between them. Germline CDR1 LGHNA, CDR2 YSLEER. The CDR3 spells CASSQEFWGGSNQPQHF. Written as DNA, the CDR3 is TGCGCCAGCAGCCAAGAATTCTGGGGAGGGAGCAATCAGCCCCAGCATTTT.

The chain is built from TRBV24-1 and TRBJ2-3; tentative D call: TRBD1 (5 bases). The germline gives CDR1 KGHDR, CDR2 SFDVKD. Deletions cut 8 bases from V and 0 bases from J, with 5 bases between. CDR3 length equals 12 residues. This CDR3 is CATKGSTDTQYF. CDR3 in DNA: TGTGCCACCAAGGGGAGCACAGATACGCAGTATTTT.

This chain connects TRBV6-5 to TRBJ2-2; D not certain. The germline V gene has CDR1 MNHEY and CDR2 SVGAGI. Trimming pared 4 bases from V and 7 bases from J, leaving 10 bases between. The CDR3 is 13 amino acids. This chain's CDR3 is CASSSLVSGELFF. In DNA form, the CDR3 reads TGTGCCAGCAGTTCCCTGGTCAGCGGGGAGCTGTTTTTT.

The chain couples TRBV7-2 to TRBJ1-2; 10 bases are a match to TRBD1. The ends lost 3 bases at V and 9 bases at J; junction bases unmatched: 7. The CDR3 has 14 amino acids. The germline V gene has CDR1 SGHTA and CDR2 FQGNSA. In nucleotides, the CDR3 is TGTGCCAGCAGCTTGGGCCGGGACAGGGGTCGCTACACCTTC. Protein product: CASSLGRDRGRYTF.

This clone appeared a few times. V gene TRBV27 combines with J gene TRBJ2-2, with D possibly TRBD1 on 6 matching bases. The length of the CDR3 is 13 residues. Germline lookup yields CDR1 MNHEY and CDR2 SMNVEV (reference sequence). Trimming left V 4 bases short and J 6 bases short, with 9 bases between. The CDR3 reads CASSSGVAGELFF. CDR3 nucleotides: TGTGCCAGCAGTTCAGGGGTGGCCGGGGAGCTGTTTTTT.

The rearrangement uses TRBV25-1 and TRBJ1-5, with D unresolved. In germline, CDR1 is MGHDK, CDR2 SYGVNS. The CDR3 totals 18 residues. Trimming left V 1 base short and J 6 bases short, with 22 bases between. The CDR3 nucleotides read TGTGCCAGCAGTGAATCCTCGAGGATGAGGCGGTCGGGTCAGCCCCAGCATTTT. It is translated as CASSESSRMRRSGQPQHF.

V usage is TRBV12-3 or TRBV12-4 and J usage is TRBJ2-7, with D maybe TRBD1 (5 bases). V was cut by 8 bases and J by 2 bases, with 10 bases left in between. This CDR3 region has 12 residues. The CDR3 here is CASGAPAYEQYF. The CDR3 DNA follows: TGTGCCAGCGGGGCACCAGCCTACGAGCAGTACTTC.

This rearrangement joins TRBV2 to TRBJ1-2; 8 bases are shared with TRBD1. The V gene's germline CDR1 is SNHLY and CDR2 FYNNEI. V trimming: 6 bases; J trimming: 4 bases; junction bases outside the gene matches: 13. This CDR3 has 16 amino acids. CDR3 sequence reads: CASSYHPGTGFYGYTF. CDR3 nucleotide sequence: TGTGCCAGCAGCTACCATCCCGGGACAGGTTTCTATGGCTACACCTTC.

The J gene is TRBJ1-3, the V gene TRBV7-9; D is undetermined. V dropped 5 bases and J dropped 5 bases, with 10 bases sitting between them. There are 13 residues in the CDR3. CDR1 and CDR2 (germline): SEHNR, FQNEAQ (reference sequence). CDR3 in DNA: TGTGCCAGCAGCCGGCTCGCGAGAAACACCATATATTTT. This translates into CASSRLARNTIYF.

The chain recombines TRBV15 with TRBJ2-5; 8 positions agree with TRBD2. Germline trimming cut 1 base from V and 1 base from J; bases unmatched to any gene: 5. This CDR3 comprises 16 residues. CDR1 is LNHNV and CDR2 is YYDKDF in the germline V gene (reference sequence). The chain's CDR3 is CATSRGDSGAQETQYF. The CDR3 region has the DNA TGTGCCACCAGCAGAGGAGATAGCGGGGCCCAAGAGACCCAGTACTTC.

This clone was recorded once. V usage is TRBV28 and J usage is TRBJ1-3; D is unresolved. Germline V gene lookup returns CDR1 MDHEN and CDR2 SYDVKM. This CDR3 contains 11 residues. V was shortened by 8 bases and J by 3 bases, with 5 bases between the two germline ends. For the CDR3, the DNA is TGTGCCAGCTGGGGTGGAAACACCATATATTTT. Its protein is CASWGGNTIYF.

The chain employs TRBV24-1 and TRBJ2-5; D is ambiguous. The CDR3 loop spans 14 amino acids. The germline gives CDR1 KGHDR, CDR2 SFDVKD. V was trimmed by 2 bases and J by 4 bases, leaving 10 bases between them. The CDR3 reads CATSDWSPRETQYF. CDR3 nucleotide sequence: TGTGCCACCAGTGATTGGTCACCACGAGAGACCCAGTACTTC.

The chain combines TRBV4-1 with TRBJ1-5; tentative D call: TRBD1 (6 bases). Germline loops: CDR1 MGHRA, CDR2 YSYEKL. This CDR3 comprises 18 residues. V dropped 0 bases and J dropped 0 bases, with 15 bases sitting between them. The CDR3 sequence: CASSQDPGTTNSNQPQHF. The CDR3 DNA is TGCGCCAGCAGCCAAGATCCCGGGACAACTAATAGCAATCAGCCCCAGCATTTT.

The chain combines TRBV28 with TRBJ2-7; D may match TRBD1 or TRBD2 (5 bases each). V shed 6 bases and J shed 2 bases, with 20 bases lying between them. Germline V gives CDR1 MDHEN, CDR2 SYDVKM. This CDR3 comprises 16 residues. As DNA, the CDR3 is TGTGCCAGCAGCTCTCCTGTGAGGGGAGCCCCCTACGAGCAGTACTTC. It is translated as CASSSPVRGAPYEQYF. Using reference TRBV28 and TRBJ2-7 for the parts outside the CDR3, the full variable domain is DVKVTQSSRYLVKRTGEKVFLECVQDMDHENMFWYRQDPGLGLRLIYFSYDVKMKEKGDIPEGYSVSREKKERFSLILESASTNQTSMYLCASSSPVRGAPYEQYFGPGTRLTVT.